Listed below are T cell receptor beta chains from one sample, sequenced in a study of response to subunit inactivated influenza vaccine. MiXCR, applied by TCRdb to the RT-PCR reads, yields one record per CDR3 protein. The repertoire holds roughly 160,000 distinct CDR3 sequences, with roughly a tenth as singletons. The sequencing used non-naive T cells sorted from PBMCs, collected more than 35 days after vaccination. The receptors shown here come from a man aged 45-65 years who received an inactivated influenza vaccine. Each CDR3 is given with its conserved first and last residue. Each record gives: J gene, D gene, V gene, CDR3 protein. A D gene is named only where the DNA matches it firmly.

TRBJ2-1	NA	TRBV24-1	CATRSNGVRGHEQFF
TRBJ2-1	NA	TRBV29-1	CSVDAGQSYYNEQFF
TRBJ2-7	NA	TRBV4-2	CASSQDLIYEQYF
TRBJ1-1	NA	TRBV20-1	CSARQDVNTEAFF
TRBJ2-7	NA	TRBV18	CASSVDGNYEQYF
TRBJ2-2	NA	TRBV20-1	CSASGSNTGELFF
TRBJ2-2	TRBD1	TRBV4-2	CASSPGQGTGELFF
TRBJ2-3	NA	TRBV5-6	CASRTYRTTTDTQYF
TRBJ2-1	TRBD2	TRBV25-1	CASSDSGGLYNEQFF
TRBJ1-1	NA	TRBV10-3	CAISESTGGNTEAFF
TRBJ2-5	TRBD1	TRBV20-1	CSATATGGYQETQYF
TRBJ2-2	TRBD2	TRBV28	CASRSSGGGTGELFF
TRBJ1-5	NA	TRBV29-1	CSVVLGGNANQPQHF
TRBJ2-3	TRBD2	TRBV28	CASTRTSGRRTDTQYF
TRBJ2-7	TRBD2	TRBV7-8	CASSFTSGRGEQYF
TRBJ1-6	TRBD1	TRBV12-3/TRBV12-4	CASTGQGGNSPLHF
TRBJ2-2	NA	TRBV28	CASSSADRGHTGELFF
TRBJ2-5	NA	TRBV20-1	CSATSGETQYF
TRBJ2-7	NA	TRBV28	CASSLGQYYEQYF
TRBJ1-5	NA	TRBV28	CASSPPARGQPQHF
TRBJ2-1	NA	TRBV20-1	CSASPLIDEQFF
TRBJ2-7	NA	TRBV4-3	CASSLGRTSYEQYF
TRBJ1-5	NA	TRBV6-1	CASKEQGQPQHF
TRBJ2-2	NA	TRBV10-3	CAISRQKNTGELFF
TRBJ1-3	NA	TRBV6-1	CASRKDSRSGNTIYF
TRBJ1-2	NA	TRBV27	CASSPDRFTYGYTF
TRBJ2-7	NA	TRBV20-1	CSARLLYEQYF
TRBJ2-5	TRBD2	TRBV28	CASSPTGLAGQETQYF
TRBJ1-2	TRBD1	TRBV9	CASSVGTGGVNYGYTF
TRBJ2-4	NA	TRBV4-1	CASSQDFVSLAKNIQYF
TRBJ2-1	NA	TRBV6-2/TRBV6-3	CASTVGNEQFF
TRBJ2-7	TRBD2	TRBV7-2	CASSLSGGTTYEQYF
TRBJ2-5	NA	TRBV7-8	CASSLTAQGVETQYF
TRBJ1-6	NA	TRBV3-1	CASSPTGSYNSPLHF
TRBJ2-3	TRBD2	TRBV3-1	CASSRTSNTQYF
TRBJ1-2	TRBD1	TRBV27	CASSLSGTAYGYTF
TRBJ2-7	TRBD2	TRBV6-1	CASRSVGLAGGEQYF
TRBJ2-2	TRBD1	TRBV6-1	CASQNRGRTGELFF
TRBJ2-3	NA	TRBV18	CASSPQADTQYF
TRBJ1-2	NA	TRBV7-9	CASSLANRRSMFGGYTF
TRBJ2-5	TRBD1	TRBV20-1	CSARDRAQVLGTQYF
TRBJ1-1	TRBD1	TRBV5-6	CASRYRDRGYEAFF
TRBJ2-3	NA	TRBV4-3	CASSRHRERVDTQYF
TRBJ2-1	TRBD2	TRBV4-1	CARSSGTRLAGGFPNEQFF
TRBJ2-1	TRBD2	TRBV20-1	CSAFLAGGPASYNEQFF
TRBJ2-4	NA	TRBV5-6	CASSLRQGLNIQYF
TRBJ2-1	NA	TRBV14	CASSIPGYNEQFF
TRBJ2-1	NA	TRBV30	CANRALEHNEQFF
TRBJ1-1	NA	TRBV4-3	CASSIQVNTEAFF
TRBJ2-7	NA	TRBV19	CASSIRNSYEQYF
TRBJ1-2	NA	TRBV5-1	CASSPRPGTAYGYTF
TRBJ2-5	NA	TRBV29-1	CSVAATVETQYF
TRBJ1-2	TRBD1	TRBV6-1	CASYQGGQYRYGYTF
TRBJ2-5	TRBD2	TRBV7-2	CASSRDASGGETQYF
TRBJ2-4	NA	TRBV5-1	CASPRLAKNIQYF